This is a list of T cell receptor beta chains from one sample in a study of blood T cells in healthy people across ages. TCRdb redid the calling of the 5' RACE reads with MiXCR, one entry per CDR3 protein. The table has 710,000 or so distinct CDR3 sequences, 22% seen once. Sequenced: blood. Receptors originate from a man aged 65 to 79 in good health. Both conserved end residues are part of each CDR3. The D gene is left open where the match is weak. The size of a clone is reported for some rows only, either as once, few or many, or as a class for expanded clones.

d_gene	j_gene	abundance	v_gene	CDR3nt	CDR3aa
TRBD2	TRBJ2-1	.	TRBV28	TGTGCCAGCAGCCCTCCGCACGGCGGGGGGGCCTTTGAGCAGTTCTTC	CASSPPHGGGAFEQFF
.	TRBJ2-5	.	TRBV3-1	TGTGCCAGCAGCCGAGATCCCTTTTCGGGGGAGACCCAGTACTTC	CASSRDPFSGETQYF
.	TRBJ2-4	.	TRBV20-1	TGCAGTGCAAGGAGGGTCCAGCTAGCCAAAAACATTCAGTACTTC	CSARRVQLAKNIQYF
.	TRBJ2-1	.	TRBV9	TGTGCCAGCAGCGCTGCCGGGACCCAACACAATGAGCAGTTCTTC	CASSAAGTQHNEQFF
.	TRBJ1-1	.	TRBV18	TGTGCCAGCTCACCAGCAGAGGGGAACACTGAAGCTTTCTTT	CASSPAEGNTEAFF
.	TRBJ1-4	few	TRBV18	TGTGCCAGCTCCCCTGCGCACAGAGATAATGAAAAACTGTTTTTT	CASSPAHRDNEKLFF
.	TRBJ1-4	few	TRBV5-1	TGCGCCAGCAGCTTCTCAGATGCTAATGAAAAACTGTTTTTT	CASSFSDANEKLFF
TRBD1	TRBJ1-1	few	TRBV20-1	TGCAGTGCTAGGATCGACAGGGTCACTGAAGCTTTCTTT	CSARIDRVTEAFF
.	TRBJ1-4	.	TRBV12-3/TRBV12-4	TGTGCCAGCGGCGGCGGAGGGGCCATTTCAACTAATGAAAAACTGTTTTTT	CASGGGGAISTNEKLFF
TRBD1	TRBJ2-1	.	TRBV29-1	TGCAGCGTGGTACAGGGGGCCTCCTACAATGAGCAGTTCTTC	CSVVQGASYNEQFF
TRBD2	TRBJ2-3	.	TRBV9	TGTGCCAGCGCCCGACAGACCGGGACTAGCAAGGCAGATACGCAGTATTTT	CASARQTGTSKADTQYF
.	TRBJ1-2	few	TRBV28	TGTGCCAGCTTGATGGCTGAAGCTAACTATGGCTACACCTTC	CASLMAEANYGYTF
.	TRBJ1-2	.	TRBV7-9	TGTGCCAGCAGCTTTACTGGGGATAGTAGCTACACCTTC	CASSFTGDSSYTF
TRBD1	TRBJ2-1	few	TRBV12-3/TRBV12-4	TGTGCCAGCGAAACACAAACAGGGGGCAGGCGGGATGAGCAGTTCTTC	CASETQTGGRRDEQFF
TRBD2	TRBJ2-5	.	TRBV10-3	TGTGCCATCGGTGCACTAGCGGGAGGAACCCAAGAGACCCAGTACTTC	CAIGALAGGTQETQYF
.	TRBJ2-5	.	TRBV12-3/TRBV12-4	TGTGCCAGCAGTTTATATTCAGAAGAGACCCAGTACTTC	CASSLYSEETQYF
TRBD1	TRBJ2-3	.	TRBV6-6	TGTGCCAGCAGCCCTTCAGGGGGATACACAGATACGCAGTATTTT	CASSPSGGYTDTQYF
.	TRBJ1-3	.	TRBV6-5	TGTGCCAGCAGTTTCTCCGGGACCCGAAGGAACACCATATATTTT	CASSFSGTRRNTIYF
.	TRBJ1-1	.	TRBV12-3/TRBV12-4	TGTGCCAGCAGTTTTATGGGGGCTGGCACTGAAGCTTTCTTT	CASSFMGAGTEAFF
.	TRBJ2-2	.	TRBV12-3/TRBV12-4	TGTGCCAGCAGTTCTGTGGCGTTTCTAAGCACCGGGGAGCTGTTTTTT	CASSSVAFLSTGELFF
TRBD1	TRBJ2-1	few	TRBV3-1	TGTGCCAGCAGCCAAGAGGGACAGGGTAGGGATGAGCAGTTCTTC	CASSQEGQGRDEQFF
.	TRBJ1-4	few	TRBV7-2	TGTGCCAGCGGGCTAGGTGGTGAAAAACTGTTTTTT	CASGLGGEKLFF
.	TRBJ2-5	few	TRBV29-1	TGCAGCGTTGAAATGGGGGAGACCCAGTACTTC	CSVEMGETQYF
.	TRBJ2-2	.	TRBV6-5	TGTGCCAGCAGTTTCCTAGTTACCAACACCGGGGAGCTGTTTTTT	CASSFLVTNTGELFF
.	TRBJ2-1	.	TRBV4-1	TGCGCCAGCAGCCAAGATTTACTAACGCAGGGTTACACCAACTACAATGAGCAGTTCTTC	CASSQDLLTQGYTNYNEQFF
.	TRBJ2-5	.	TRBV27	TGTGCCAGCAGTATGACGACAACCCAGACCCAGTACTTC	CASSMTTTQTQYF
TRBD2	TRBJ2-2	few	TRBV28	TGTGCCAGCAGTAGAAGACTAGCGGCTCTCACCGGGGAGCTGTTTTTT	CASSRRLAALTGELFF
.	TRBJ1-2	once	TRBV2	TGTGCCAGCAATGCGGAGGCCGTCTATGGCTACACCTTC	CASNAEAVYGYTF
.	TRBJ2-1	.	TRBV12-5	TGTGCTAGTGGTGCCATCGGGACGGGAAATGTGGAGCAGTTCTTC	CASGAIGTGNVEQFF
.	TRBJ1-5	few	TRBV7-9	TGTGCCAGCAGTTCTCACCCGAGTCAGCCCCAGCATTTT	CASSSHPSQPQHF
TRBD1	TRBJ1-3	.	TRBV9	TGTGCCAGCAGCAAGAACAGGGGAAACTCTGGAAACACCATATATTTT	CASSKNRGNSGNTIYF
.	TRBJ2-3	.	TRBV20-1	TGCAGTGCTAGAGAACCTGGACGGTTTAGCACAGATACGCAGTATTTT	CSAREPGRFSTDTQYF
TRBD1	TRBJ1-1	.	TRBV7-3	TGTGCCAGCAGCACCCGACAGGGAATACGGAACACTGAAGCTTTCTTT	CASSTRQGIRNTEAFF
TRBD2	TRBJ2-5	.	TRBV7-2	TGTACCAGCAGCTTAGGGTCGGGAGGAGAGACCCAGTACTTC	CTSSLGSGGETQYF
.	TRBJ2-3	.	TRBV10-3	TGTGCCATCAGTGAGGGGGGTTCCTCAGATACGCAGTATTTT	CAISEGGSSDTQYF
TRBD1	TRBJ2-1	few	TRBV25-1	TGTGCCAGCAGTGCCCAGGGGGACAGGGGGATACTGTTCTTC	CASSAQGDRGILFF
.	TRBJ1-4	.	TRBV10-3	TGTGCCATCAGTGAGTCGATTAGGGCCGAAAATGAAAAACTGTTTTTT	CAISESIRAENEKLFF
.	TRBJ1-2	many	TRBV3-1	TGTGCCAGCAGCCGGGGGTCCTCAGTCGGTGGGGGCTACACCTTC	CASSRGSSVGGGYTF
TRBD2	TRBJ2-5	.	TRBV2	TGTGCCTCCCAGGGACTAGGTCAAGAGACCCAGTACTTC	CASQGLGQETQYF
.	TRBJ2-1	.	TRBV5-1	TGCGCCAGCAGCCCGGTAGCTAACTCCTACAATGAGCAGTTCTTC	CASSPVANSYNEQFF
TRBD1	TRBJ2-1	.	TRBV29-1	TGCAGCGTTCACAGGGGGACGTACAATGAGCAGTTCTTC	CSVHRGTYNEQFF